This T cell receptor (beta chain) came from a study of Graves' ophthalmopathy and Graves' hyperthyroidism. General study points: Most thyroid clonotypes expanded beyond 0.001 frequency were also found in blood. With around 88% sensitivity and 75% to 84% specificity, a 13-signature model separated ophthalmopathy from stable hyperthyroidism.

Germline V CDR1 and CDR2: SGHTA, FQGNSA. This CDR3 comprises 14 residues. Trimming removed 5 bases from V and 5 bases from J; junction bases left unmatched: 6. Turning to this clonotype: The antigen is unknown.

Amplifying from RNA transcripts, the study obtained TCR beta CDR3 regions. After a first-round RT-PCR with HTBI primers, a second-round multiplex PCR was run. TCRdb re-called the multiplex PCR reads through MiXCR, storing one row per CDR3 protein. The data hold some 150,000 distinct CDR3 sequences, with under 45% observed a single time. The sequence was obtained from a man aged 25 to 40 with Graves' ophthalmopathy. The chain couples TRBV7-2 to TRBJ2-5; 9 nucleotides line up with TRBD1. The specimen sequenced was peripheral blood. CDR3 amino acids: CASSTQGAGETQYF. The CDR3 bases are TGTGCCAGCAGCACACAGGGGGCGGGGGAGACCCAGTACTTC.